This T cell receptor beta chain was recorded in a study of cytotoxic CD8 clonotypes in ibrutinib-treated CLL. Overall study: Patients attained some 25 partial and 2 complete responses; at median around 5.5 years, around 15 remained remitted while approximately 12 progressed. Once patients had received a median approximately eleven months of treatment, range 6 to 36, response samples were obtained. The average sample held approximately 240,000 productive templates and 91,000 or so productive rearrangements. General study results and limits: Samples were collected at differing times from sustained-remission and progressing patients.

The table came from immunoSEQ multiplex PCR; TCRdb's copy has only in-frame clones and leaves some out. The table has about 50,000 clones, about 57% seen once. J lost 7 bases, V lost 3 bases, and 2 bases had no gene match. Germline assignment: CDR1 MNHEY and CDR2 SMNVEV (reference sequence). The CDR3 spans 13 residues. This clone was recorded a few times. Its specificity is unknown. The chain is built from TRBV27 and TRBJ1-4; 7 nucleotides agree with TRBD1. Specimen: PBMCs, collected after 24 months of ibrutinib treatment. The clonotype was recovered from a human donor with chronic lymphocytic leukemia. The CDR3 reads CASSFGQVEKLFF. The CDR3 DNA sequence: TGTGCCAGCAGTTTCGGACAGGTTGAAAAACTGTTTTTT.